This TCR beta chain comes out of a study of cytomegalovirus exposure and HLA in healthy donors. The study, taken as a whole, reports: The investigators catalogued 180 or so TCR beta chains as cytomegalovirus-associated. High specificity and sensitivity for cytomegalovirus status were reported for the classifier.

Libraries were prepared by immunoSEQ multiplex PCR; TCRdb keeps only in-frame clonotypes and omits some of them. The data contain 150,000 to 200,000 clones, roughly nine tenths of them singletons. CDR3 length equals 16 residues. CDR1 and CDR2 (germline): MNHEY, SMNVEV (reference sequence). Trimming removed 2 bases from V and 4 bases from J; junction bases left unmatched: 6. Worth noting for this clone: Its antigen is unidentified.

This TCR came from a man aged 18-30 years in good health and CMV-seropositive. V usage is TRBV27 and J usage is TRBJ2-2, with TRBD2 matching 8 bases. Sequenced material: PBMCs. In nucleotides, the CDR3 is TGTGCCAGCAGTTTAGGGGGACTAGGTGTCACCGGGGAGCTGTTTTTT. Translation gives CASSLGGLGVTGELFF.